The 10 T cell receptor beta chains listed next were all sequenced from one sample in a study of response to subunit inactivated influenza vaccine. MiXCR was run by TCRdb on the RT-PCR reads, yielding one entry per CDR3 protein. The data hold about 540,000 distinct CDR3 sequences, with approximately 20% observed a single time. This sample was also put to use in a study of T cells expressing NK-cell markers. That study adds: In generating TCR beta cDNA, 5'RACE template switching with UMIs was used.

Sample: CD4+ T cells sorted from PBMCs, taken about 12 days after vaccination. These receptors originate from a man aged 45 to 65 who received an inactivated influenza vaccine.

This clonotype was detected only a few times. DNA for the CDR3: TGTGCCAGCAAGGGACAGGGGGGACTTGGGGGTTACGAGCAGTACTTC. Protein product: CASKGQGGLGGYEQYF. The rearrangement uses TRBV27 and TRBJ2-7; 11 bases match TRBD1. Germline loops: CDR1 MNHEY, CDR2 SMNVEV (reference sequence). The V gene end was trimmed by 7 bases and the J gene end by 4 bases; junction bases not matched to a gene: 12. This CDR3 region has 16 residues.

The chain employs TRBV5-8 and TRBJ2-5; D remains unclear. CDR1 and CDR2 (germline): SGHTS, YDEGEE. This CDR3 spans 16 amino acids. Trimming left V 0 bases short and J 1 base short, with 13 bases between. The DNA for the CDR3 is TGTGCCAGCAGCTTGGGGTTTCGGTCGATCCAAGAGACCCAGTACTTC. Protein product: CASSLGFRSIQETQYF.

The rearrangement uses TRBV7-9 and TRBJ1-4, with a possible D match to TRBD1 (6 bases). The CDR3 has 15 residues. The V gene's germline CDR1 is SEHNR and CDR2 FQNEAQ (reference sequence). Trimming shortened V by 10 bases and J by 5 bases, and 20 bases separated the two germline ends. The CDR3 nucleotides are TGTGCCAACACCCCATACAGGGACCGCAATGAAAAACTGTTTTTT. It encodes CANTPYRDRNEKLFF.

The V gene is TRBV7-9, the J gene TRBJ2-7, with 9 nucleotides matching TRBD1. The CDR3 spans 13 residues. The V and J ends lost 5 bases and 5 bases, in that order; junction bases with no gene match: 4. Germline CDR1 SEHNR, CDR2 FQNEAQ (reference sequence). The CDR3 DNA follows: TGTGCCAGCAGCCGGGACAGGGCGAACGAGCAGTACTTC. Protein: CASSRDRANEQYF.

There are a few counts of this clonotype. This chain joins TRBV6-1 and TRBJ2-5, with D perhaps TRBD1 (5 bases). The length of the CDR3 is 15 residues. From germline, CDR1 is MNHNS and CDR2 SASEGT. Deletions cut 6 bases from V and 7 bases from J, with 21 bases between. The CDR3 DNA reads TGTGCCAGCAGGCGGAACGACAGAGCCCCCCGGACCCAGTACTTC. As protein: CASRRNDRAPRTQYF.

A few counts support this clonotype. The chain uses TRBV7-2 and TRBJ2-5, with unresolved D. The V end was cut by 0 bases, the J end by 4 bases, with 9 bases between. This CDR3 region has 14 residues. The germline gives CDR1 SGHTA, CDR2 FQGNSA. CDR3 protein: CASSLASLGETQYF. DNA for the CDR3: TGTGCCAGCAGCTTAGCATCGCTAGGAGAGACCCAGTACTTC.

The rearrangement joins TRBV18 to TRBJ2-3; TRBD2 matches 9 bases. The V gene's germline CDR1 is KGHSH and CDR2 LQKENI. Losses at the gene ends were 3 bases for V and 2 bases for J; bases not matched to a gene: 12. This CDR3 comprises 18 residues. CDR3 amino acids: CASSPGPLAGDLTDTQYF. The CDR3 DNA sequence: TGTGCCAGCTCACCCGGGCCCTTAGCGGGGGACCTCACAGATACGCAGTATTTT.

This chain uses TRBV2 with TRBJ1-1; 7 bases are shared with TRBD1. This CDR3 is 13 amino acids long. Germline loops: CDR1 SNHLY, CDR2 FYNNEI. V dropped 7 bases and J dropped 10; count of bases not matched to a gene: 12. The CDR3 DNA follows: TGTGCCAGCACCGACCTTGACAGGGTAGGAGCTTTCTTT. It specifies CASTDLDRVGAFF.

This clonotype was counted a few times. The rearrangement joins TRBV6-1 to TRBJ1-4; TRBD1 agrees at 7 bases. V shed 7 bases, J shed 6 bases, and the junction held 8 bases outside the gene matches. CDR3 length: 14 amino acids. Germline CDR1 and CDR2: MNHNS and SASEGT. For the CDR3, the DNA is TGTGCCAGCAACAACAGGGGAAGAGATGAAAAACTGTTTTTT. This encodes CASNNRGRDEKLFF.

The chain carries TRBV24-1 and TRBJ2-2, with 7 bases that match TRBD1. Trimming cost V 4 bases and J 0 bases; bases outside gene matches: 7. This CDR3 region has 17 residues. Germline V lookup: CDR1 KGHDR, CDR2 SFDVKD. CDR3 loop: CATSDPRQGANTGELFF. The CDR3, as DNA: TGTGCCACCAGTGACCCCCGACAGGGCGCGAACACCGGGGAGCTGTTTTTT.